Included here is one TCR beta chain sequence, with context. The V end lost 0 bases, the J end lost 0 bases, and 7 bases lay between the germline ends. The germline CDR1 and CDR2 sequences are SGHRS and YFSETQ. The CDR3 loop spans 15 amino acids. Seattle's cohort entered during active infection and was followed longitudinally. Per the original data handling: Reference gene primers were amplified, and this amplification served to estimate nucleated cell counts. Profiling relied on immunoSEQ multiplex PCR, and the TCRdb table lists in-frame clones only, not all of them. Clonal size and the V and J genes are those of that table, whereas D and trimming came from the DNA. In the table there are about 170,000 clones, approximately 86% of which are singletons. The data originate from a study of blood T cell repertoires in COVID-19.

The chain carries TRBV5-1 and TRBJ1-3; a weak D match, TRBD1 (5 bases). Material: peripheral blood. The sequence derives from a woman of 80 years or more with COVID-19, enrolled during active disease. The chain's CDR3 is CASSLGQSSGNTIYF. CDR3 DNA: TGCGCCAGCAGCTTGGGACAGAGCTCTGGAAACACCATATATTTT.